This TCR beta chain came from a study of CD8+CD57+ T cells in acquired aplastic anemia. At the level of the study: Sorted CD4+ and CD8+ cell DNA averaged about 3 ug.

TCR beta VDJ and CDR3 profiles were obtained from a genomic DNA template. TCRdb re-called the reads through MiXCR, storing one row per CDR3 protein. The sample holds about 270,000 distinct CDR3 sequences; around 60% are singletons and the top ten take approximately 8.2%. The study, taken as a whole, reports: Levels of CD8+ Simpson's diversity were not significantly distinct in patients versus controls. Sharing between patients and controls was observed for twenty-nine CD8+ CDR3 sequences.

Germline lookup yields CDR1 SEHNR and CDR2 FQNEAQ (reference sequence). V was clipped by 0 bases and J by 9 bases, with 11 bases between them. This CDR3 contains 13 residues. Notes on this clonotype: Its antigen is unknown.

This TCR was recovered from a human donor with severe aplastic anemia or a healthy control (not recorded which). The rearrangement uses TRBV7-9 and TRBJ1-2; D might be TRBD1 (5 bases). Sequenced sample: sorted CD4+, CD8+, or CD8+CD57+ T cells (not recorded which) from PBMCs. CDR3 protein: CASSLAEAGRYTF. CDR3 DNA: TGTGCCAGCAGCTTAGCTGAAGCGGGACGCTACACCTTC.